These 14 T cell receptor beta chains were all obtained from the same sample, sequenced in a study of a mutant IDH1 vaccine in newly diagnosed glioma. TCRdb's copy holds only in-frame clones and misses some; the assay was immunoSEQ multiplex PCR. Seen here are approximately 39,000 clones, roughly 79% observed once, and the top ten hold roughly 12%. These receptors are not linked to any known antigen. Documented time point: week 5, during vaccination. What each vaccine dose contained was 300 ug of mutant IDH1 20-mer peptide, accompanied by topical imiquimod. The sample was PBMCs, taken from a glioma patient whose treatment included an IDH1 peptide vaccine. The receptors here all came from a man in his forties or fifties with glioma.

V gene TRBV25-1 combines with J gene TRBJ1-3; the D is unclear. Between the trimmed V and J ends, which lost 5 bases and 3 bases, there was a span of 11 bases. Germline assignment: CDR1 MGHDK and CDR2 SYGVNS. This CDR3 has 14 amino acids. CDR3 sequence reads: CASSKAGGGNTIYF. Written as DNA, the CDR3 is TGTGCCAGCAGTAAAGCTGGCGGTGGAAACACCATATATTTT.

The chain joins TRBV5-1 to TRBJ2-3, with 8 bases identical to TRBD2. Germline values: CDR1 SGHRS, CDR2 YFSETQ. This CDR3 contains 14 residues. V shed 6 bases, J shed 1 base, and the junction held 4 bases outside the gene matches. The CDR3 loop reads CASKRREGTDTQYF. CDR3 coding DNA: TGCGCCAGCAAGCGGCGGGAGGGCACAGATACGCAGTATTTT.

The CDR3 loop is CASSHGQGGSYEQYF. The CDR3 nucleotides are TGCGCCAGCAGCCACGGTCAGGGAGGCTCCTACGAGCAGTACTTC. The V call is TRBV4-1, the J call TRBJ2-7; D is perhaps TRBD2 (6 bases). There are 15 residues in the CDR3. V lost 3 bases and J lost 0, with 12 bases in between. Germline V gives CDR1 MGHRA, CDR2 YSYEKL.

CDR3 coding DNA: TGCAGCGTCCGGACTAGCGGGAGTGGAGAGACCCAGTACTTC. Translation: CSVRTSGSGETQYF. The chain carries TRBV29-1 and TRBJ2-5, with 13 positions matching TRBD2. CDR3 size: 14 residues. V shed 6 bases, J shed 4 bases, and the junction held 5 bases outside the gene matches. Germline V gives CDR1 SQVTM, CDR2 ANQGSEA.

The chain's CDR3 is CASSQVRSSYEQYF. CDR3 nucleotide sequence: TGCGCCAGCAGCCAAGTGCGGAGCTCCTACGAGCAGTACTTC. The chain has TRBV4-1 and TRBJ2-7; D not certain. There are 14 residues in the CDR3. The ends were cut back, 1 base at V and 0 bases at J, with 7 bases in the middle. Germline values: CDR1 MGHRA, CDR2 YSYEKL.

The V and J genes are TRBV18 and TRBJ2-1, with D unclear. Deletions cut 4 bases from V and 0 bases from J, with 7 bases between. Germline V gene lookup returns CDR1 KGHSH and CDR2 LQKENI. This CDR3 contains 14 residues. CDR3 loop: CASSLVHSYNEQFF. Written as DNA, the CDR3 is TGTGCCAGCTCACTGGTCCACTCCTACAATGAGCAGTTCTTC.

The chain is built from TRBV5-1 and TRBJ2-5; 8 bases map to TRBD2. V shed 7 bases, J shed 1 base, and the junction held 3 bases outside the gene matches. CDR3 length equals 13 residues. Germline CDR1 reads SGHRS; CDR2 reads YFSETQ. In nucleotides, the CDR3 is TGCGCCAGCCGTACTAGCGGCCAAGAGACCCAGTACTTC. This encodes CASRTSGQETQYF.

A few counts support this clone. The rearrangement links TRBV4-2 to TRBJ2-3; no clear D gene. CDR3 length: 16 residues. Deletions cut 0 bases from V and 4 bases from J, with 14 bases between. CDR1 LGHNA and CDR2 YNFKEQ come from the germline V gene. The CDR3 spells CASSQEGPSSPDTQYF. The CDR3 DNA is TGTGCCAGCAGCCAAGAAGGCCCTTCGTCCCCAGATACGCAGTATTTT.

This rearrangement joins TRBV28 to TRBJ1-5; D is uncertain. Trimming cost V 7 bases and J 3 bases, with 10 bases left between them. This CDR3 has 13 amino acids. Germline-derived CDR1 and CDR2 are MDHEN and SYDVKM. The CDR3 sequence: CASIYGHNQPQHF. CDR3 DNA: TGTGCCAGCATATATGGCCACAATCAGCCCCAGCATTTT.

This clone was observed once. The gene calls are TRBV7-2 and TRBJ2-3; maybe TRBD1 (5 bases). The V end was cut by 1 base, the J end by 6 bases, with 8 bases between. Germline CDR1 is SGHTA and CDR2 is FQGNSA. The CDR3 totals 13 residues. The CDR3 region is CASSLEGFDTQYF. The CDR3 nucleotides read TGTGCCAGCAGCTTAGAGGGGTTTGATACGCAGTATTTT.

V is TRBV29-1 and J is TRBJ2-7, with D hard to call. Trimming cost V 4 bases and J 2 bases, with 9 bases left between them. The CDR3 consists of 12 residues. Per germline, CDR1 SQVTM and CDR2 ANQGSEA. The CDR3 coding sequence is TGCAGCGTTGTGCTCAGTCCCTACGAGCAGTACTTC. It yields the protein CSVVLSPYEQYF.

This chain links TRBV4-1 with TRBJ1-4, with 8 bases matching TRBD1. V lost 6 bases to trimming and J lost 3 bases; unmatched junction nucleotides: 6. Germline V lookup: CDR1 MGHRA, CDR2 YSYEKL. The CDR3 is 15 amino acids. CDR3 sequence reads: CASRQTGGANEKLFF. CDR3 sequence (DNA): TGCGCCAGCAGGCAAACAGGGGGGGCTAATGAAAAACTGTTTTTT.

CDR3 region: CASSVHRVNEKLFF. The DNA for the CDR3 is TGTGCCAGCAGTGTCCACAGGGTTAATGAAAAACTGTTTTTT. The chain is built from TRBV2 and TRBJ1-4; D possibly corresponds to TRBD1 (6 bases). The CDR3 is made up of 14 amino acids. Germline V gene data show CDR1 as SNHLY and CDR2 as FYNNEI. V lost 4 bases and J lost 4, with 10 bases in between.

This chain joins TRBV28 and TRBJ2-3; D uncertain. The CDR3 has 12 amino acids. Germline CDR1 MDHEN, CDR2 SYDVKM. The V gene lost 3 bases and the J gene lost 10 bases, with 11 bases spanning the gap. This CDR3 reads CASSLADGSQYF. CDR3 nucleotides: TGTGCCAGCAGTTTGGCAGACGGCTCGCAGTATTTT.